This T cell receptor beta chain was recovered during a study of early stage breast cancer tumors. In germline, CDR1 is PRHDT, CDR2 FYEKMQ (reference sequence). Trimming took 5 bases from V and 1 from J; bases not matched to a gene: 4. The length of the CDR3 is 16 residues. Data came from immunoSEQ multiplex PCR; TCRdb stores just in-frame clones and leaves some out. The table records about 69,000 clones, around 80% of them present only once. What was sequenced was blood. The origin of this receptor is a person aged 35-49 years with breast cancer. J is TRBJ2-2 and V is TRBV13; 10 bases fit TRBD2. Here the CDR3 reads CASSPGLAVNTGELFF. The CDR3 nucleotides are TGTGCCAGCAGCCCCGGACTAGCGGTGAACACCGGGGAGCTGTTTTTT. The full variable domain, rest sourced from reference TRBV13 and TRBJ2-2, is AAGVIQSPRHLIKEKRETATLKCYPIPRHDTVYWYQQGPGQDPQFLISFYEKMQSDKGSIPDRFSAQQFSDYHSELNMSSLELGDSALYFCASSPGLAVNTGELFFGEGSRLTVL.